These 32 T cell receptor beta chains share one sample of origin, sequenced in a study of blood T cells in healthy people across ages. Combining a sample-barcoded 5' primer with a J-beta primer mix, a second PCR ran for about 7 to 11 cycles. A single record per CDR3 protein comes from TCRdb applying MiXCR to the 5' RACE reads. The sample has over 750,000 distinct CDR3 sequences; 20% to 25% are singletons. A further study also used this sample, focusing on T cells of mothers and their children.

Sequenced: blood. The receptors stem from a boy aged 5-17 years in good health.

This clonotype was found a few times. The chain employs TRBV11-2 and TRBJ2-1; D unclear. Trimming removed 5 bases from V and 8 bases from J, with 13 bases in between. CDR1 is SGHAT, CDR2 FQNNGV, per germline. The length of the CDR3 is 13 residues. CDR3 bases: TGTGCCAGCAGCGTGGGTCCGGGTTATGAGCAGTTCTTC. This codes for CASSVGPGYEQFF.

The chain combines TRBV20-1 with TRBJ1-3; 7 nucleotides align to TRBD1. The CDR3 runs 15 residues. The germline CDR1 and CDR2 sequences are DFQATT and SNEGSKA (reference sequence). Unmatched junction bases numbered 8, after V lost 4 bases and J lost 2 bases. Written as DNA, the CDR3 is TGCAGTGCTACCCCAGCGACAGGGCCTGGAAACACCATATATTTT. Protein: CSATPATGPGNTIYF.

Of note for this clonotype: The junction departs from the called germline gene at one end, perhaps through a read error. The chain is built from TRBV7-2 and TRBJ2-7; either TRBD1 or TRBD2 may supply D (5 bases each). CDR3 length: 14 residues. From germline, CDR1 is SGHTA and CDR2 FQGNSA. CDR3 DNA sequence: TGTGCCAGCAACTTAGTGGGGGACTCCTACGAGCAGTACTTC. It specifies CASNLVGDSYEQYF.

This clonotype turned up a few times. V usage is TRBV20-1 and J usage is TRBJ2-7, with 7 nucleotides matching TRBD1. Germline values: CDR1 DFQATT, CDR2 SNEGSKA (reference sequence). V trimming: 0 bases; J trimming: 3 bases; junction bases outside the gene matches: 2. The CDR3 has 13 residues. The CDR3 region has the DNA TGCAGTGCTAGAGACGACAGGGTCTACGAGCAGTACTTC. This sequence encodes CSARDDRVYEQYF.

This clonotype was detected a few times. This chain connects TRBV29-1 to TRBJ1-2; a possible D gene is TRBD1 (5 bases). Germline values: CDR1 SQVTM, CDR2 ANQGSEA. Trimming stripped 3 bases from V and 8 bases from J, with 16 bases between. The CDR3 is 13 residues long. CDR3 protein: CSVDREQGQGYTF. In DNA form, the CDR3 reads TGCAGCGTTGACAGGGAACAAGGTCAGGGCTACACCTTC.

This clonotype was picked up a small number of times. V and J are TRBV4-2 and TRBJ2-3, with D perhaps matching TRBD2 (5 bases). This CDR3 has 15 residues. Trimming removed 0 bases from V and 2 bases from J, with 9 bases in between. Germline V CDR1 and CDR2: LGHNA, YNFKEQ. CDR3 sequence (DNA): TGTGCCAGCAGCCAAGATGGGAGCCCCACAGATACGCAGTATTTT. It translates to CASSQDGSPTDTQYF.

V usage is TRBV7-9 and J usage is TRBJ2-1; D is possibly TRBD2 (6 bases). Germline CDR1 reads SEHNR; CDR2 reads FQNEAQ (reference sequence). The CDR3 has 15 residues. V lost 1 base and J lost 3, with 10 bases in between. The CDR3 coding sequence is TGTGCCAGCAGCTTAGAGGCTAGCGTCTACAATGAGCAGTTCTTC. As protein: CASSLEASVYNEQFF.

The chain has TRBV6-1 and TRBJ2-7; D may correspond to TRBD1 or TRBD2 (5 bases each). The CDR3 has 15 residues. Germline assignment: CDR1 MNHNS and CDR2 SASEGT. The germline V and J ends were trimmed by 7 bases and 3 bases, with 19 bases remaining between them. The chain's CDR3 is CASTEGPRQHYEQYF. CDR3 sequence (DNA): TGTGCCAGCACTGAGGGACCGAGACAACACTACGAGCAGTACTTC.

The J gene is TRBJ2-7, the V gene TRBV28, with 11 positions matching TRBD2. The CDR3 has 14 residues. Unmatched junction bases numbered 5, after V lost 4 bases and J lost 6 bases. Per germline, CDR1 MDHEN and CDR2 SYDVKM. CDR3: CASSSLAGESEQYF. In DNA, the CDR3 is TGTGCCAGCAGTTCACTAGCGGGAGAGAGCGAGCAGTACTTC.

This chain joins TRBV6-5 and TRBJ2-2; D gene unclear. Trimming stripped 6 bases from V and 7 bases from J, with 12 bases between. This CDR3 region has 13 residues. CDR1 MNHEY and CDR2 SVGAGI come from the germline V gene. The DNA of the CDR3 is TGTGCCAGCAGCTACGGCATGGGCGGGGAGCTGTTTTTT. This gives the protein CASSYGMGGELFF.

The chain uses TRBV12-3 or TRBV12-4 and TRBJ1-1; D gene ambiguous. V dropped 6 bases and J dropped 0 bases, with 11 bases sitting between them. This CDR3 has 14 residues. The CDR3 DNA follows: TGTGCCAGCAGCCAAGAGGGAGTGAACACTGAAGCTTTCTTT. This encodes CASSQEGVNTEAFF.

This clonotype occurred a few times. The rearrangement links TRBV4-2 to TRBJ2-3; 7 bases are shared with TRBD2. This CDR3 contains 14 residues. Germline V CDR1 and CDR2: LGHNA, YNFKEQ. V trimming: 4 bases; J trimming: 2 bases; junction bases outside the gene matches: 3. The CDR3 DNA follows: TGTGCCAGCAGCCGCGGGACTATCACAGATACGCAGTATTTT. Translated, it gives CASSRGTITDTQYF.

The chain carries TRBV20-1 and TRBJ2-3; D possibly corresponds to TRBD2 (6 bases). Trimming left V 4 bases short and J 2 bases short, with 16 bases between. This CDR3 spans 15 amino acids. The germline V gene encodes CDR1 DFQATT and CDR2 SNEGSKA (reference sequence). The CDR3 DNA reads as TGCAGTGCTACCACCCTAGCGATATCCACAGATACGCAGTATTTT. This codes for CSATTLAISTDTQYF.

About this clonotype itself: The conserved phenylalanine or tryptophan is not found at the CDR3 terminus, so this likely reflects a read error. The chain combines TRBV20-1 with TRBJ2-1, with D uncertain. Trimming removed 3 bases from V and 8 bases from J, with 11 bases in between. The CDR3 has 12 residues. The germline gives CDR1 DFQATT, CDR2 SNEGSKA (reference sequence). The CDR3 nucleotides read TGCAGTGCTAGTAAAGGATTTGATGAGCAGTTCCTC. As protein: CSASKGFDEQFL.

V usage is TRBV29-1 and J usage is TRBJ1-2; TRBD1 matches 7 bases. Germline CDR1 SQVTM, CDR2 ANQGSEA. V gave up 4 bases and J gave up 6 bases; unmatched junction bases: 11. The CDR3 contains 14 residues. CDR3 nucleotide sequence: TGCAGCGTTGCGCCCGGGACAGCTCGCCATGGCTACACCTTC. As protein: CSVAPGTARHGYTF. Drawing the rest from reference TRBV29-1 and TRBJ1-2, the complete variable domain is SAVISQKPSRDICQRGTSLTIQCQVDSQVTMMFWYRQQPGQSLTLIATANQGSEATYESGFVIDKFPISRPNLTFSTLTVSNMSPEDSSIYLCSVAPGTARHGYTFGSGTRLTVV.

The gene calls are TRBV6-6 and TRBJ2-5; D may correspond to TRBD1 or TRBD2 (5 bases each). The CDR3 spans 14 residues. V was trimmed by 5 bases and J by 4 bases, leaving 14 bases between them. The V gene's germline CDR1 is MNHNY and CDR2 SVGAGI (reference sequence). The CDR3 DNA is TGTGCCAGCAGTCCCGGGACCCCGGCAGAGACCCAGTACTTC. Its protein is CASSPGTPAETQYF.

The rearrangement uses TRBV7-9 and TRBJ1-1; D remains unclear. Germline V lookup: CDR1 SEHNR, CDR2 FQNEAQ (reference sequence). The V gene lost 5 bases and the J gene lost 1 base, with 14 bases spanning the gap. This CDR3 spans 15 amino acids. The CDR3 here is CASSQPEWWNTEAFF. The DNA of the CDR3 is TGTGCCAGCAGCCAACCTGAGTGGTGGAACACTGAAGCTTTCTTT.

The CDR3 here is CASSLTGAGQETQYF. The CDR3 DNA is TGCGCCAGCAGCTTGACAGGGGCAGGCCAAGAGACCCAGTACTTC. J is TRBJ2-5 and V is TRBV5-1; TRBD1 matches at 7 bases. J gave up 1 base and V 1 base, and 4 bases lay outside the gene matches. The CDR3 runs to 15 residues. The germline V gene encodes CDR1 SGHRS and CDR2 YFSETQ.

In its sample, this clonotype was seen a few times. The V and J genes are TRBV20-1 and TRBJ2-5; D is possibly TRBD1 (6 bases). CDR3 length equals 14 residues. Germline lookup yields CDR1 DFQATT and CDR2 SNEGSKA (reference sequence). The V end was cut by 0 bases, the J end by 4 bases, with 12 bases between. CDR3 in amino acids: CSARDSTGRETQYF. CDR3 in DNA: TGCAGTGCTAGAGATTCAACAGGGAGAGAGACCCAGTACTTC.

This clonotype was found many times. The chain recombines TRBV29-1 with TRBJ2-5; 10 bases fit TRBD2. The germline V gene has CDR1 SQVTM and CDR2 ANQGSEA. V lost 3 bases and J lost 4; bases outside the gene matches: 5. The CDR3 covers 14 residues. The CDR3 loop reads CSVEASGSGETQYF. CDR3 sequence (DNA): TGCAGCGTTGAGGCTAGCGGGAGCGGAGAGACCCAGTACTTC.

Note on this clonotype: The junction departs from the called germline gene at one end, perhaps through a read error. CDR3 residues: CASSQVSASGGAADAQYF. The CDR3 DNA is TGCGCCAGCAGCCAAGTCTCCGCTAGCGGGGGGGCCGCAGATGCGCAGTATTTT. The rearrangement joins TRBV4-3 to TRBJ2-3; 12 bases agree with TRBD2. The CDR3 totals 18 residues. CDR1 is LGHNA and CDR2 is YSLEER in the germline V gene.

This clonotype was recorded many times. V and J are TRBV7-2 and TRBJ2-5, with 10 bases matching TRBD2. The V segment lost 5 bases and the J segment 4 bases; nucleotides outside the gene matches: 7. In germline, CDR1 is SGHTA, CDR2 FQGNSA. The length of the CDR3 is 15 residues. In DNA form, the CDR3 reads TGTGCCAGCAGCCCGAGCGGGGGGGCCAGAGAGACCCAGTACTTC. It is translated as CASSPSGGARETQYF.

This clonotype was counted only a few times. V and J are TRBV7-9 and TRBJ2-5, with TRBD1 matching 10 bases. The CDR3 consists of 15 residues. J was trimmed by 5 bases and V by 5 bases; bases with no gene match: 8. CDR1 is SEHNR, CDR2 FQNEAQ, per germline (reference sequence). Written as DNA, the CDR3 is TGTGCCAGCAGCCTCCCGACAGGGGGCATCGAGACCCAGTACTTC. Residues: CASSLPTGGIETQYF. The variable domain in full, with the rest retrieved from reference TRBV7-9 and TRBJ2-5, is DTGVSQNPRHKITKRGQNVTFRCDPISEHNRLYWYRQTLGQGPEFLTYFQNEAQLEKSRLLSDRFSAERPKGSFSTLEIQRTEQGDSAMYLCASSLPTGGIETQYFGPGTRLLVL.

The chain employs TRBV10-3 and TRBJ1-2; D is possibly TRBD1 (5 bases). The length of the CDR3 is 16 residues. Trimming took 1 base from V and 5 from J, leaving 17 bases between them. From germline, CDR1 is ENHRY and CDR2 SYGVKD. The CDR3 nucleotides are TGTGCCATCAGTGAGTACAGGCCCGAGGGTCTATATGGCTACACCTTC. Encoded protein: CAISEYRPEGLYGYTF.

On this clonotype itself: A read error may account for a junction end that differs from germline. The chain uses TRBV7-9 and TRBJ1-2, with 10 bases aligning to TRBD1. Germline lookup yields CDR1 SEHNR and CDR2 FQNEAQ (reference sequence). This CDR3 spans 14 amino acids. The CDR3 DNA reads as TGCGCCAGCAGCCCCGGGACAGGGGAAGGCGGCTACACCTTC. Residues: CASSPGTGEGGYTF.

The V and J genes are TRBV5-1 and TRBJ1-2; TRBD1 agrees at 7 bases. CDR3 length: 15 amino acids. Per germline, CDR1 SGHRS and CDR2 YFSETQ. Unmatched junction bases numbered 7, after V lost 1 base and J lost 4 bases. The CDR3 nucleotides read TGCGCCAGCAGCTTGACGGGACAGCAAGTCTATGGCTACACCTTC. Translated: CASSLTGQQVYGYTF.

This chain connects TRBV20-1 to TRBJ2-2, with 7 bases lining up with TRBD1. This CDR3 contains 14 residues. Germline CDR1 DFQATT, CDR2 SNEGSKA (reference sequence). With 3 bases clipped from V and 0 bases from J, the junction kept 1 base outside the gene matches. CDR3 sequence: CSASGQANTGELFF. The CDR3 DNA follows: TGCAGTGCTAGCGGACAGGCGAACACCGGGGAGCTGTTTTTT.

This clonotype was found a few times. V and J are TRBV5-4 and TRBJ1-1; no firm D call. The CDR3 has 15 residues. V was shortened by 0 bases and J by 4 bases, with 13 bases between the two germline ends. CDR1 and CDR2 (germline): SGHNT, YYREEE (reference sequence). CDR3 protein: CASSLVAGSSTEAFF. The CDR3 DNA reads TGTGCCAGCAGCTTGGTCGCCGGGTCCAGCACTGAAGCTTTCTTT.

This clonotype came up a few times. The chain links TRBV6-1 to TRBJ2-3, with D hard to call. This CDR3 comprises 12 residues. The germline CDR1 and CDR2 sequences are MNHNS and SASEGT. V dropped 6 bases and J dropped 2 bases, with 6 bases sitting between them. CDR3 coding DNA: TGTGCCAGCAGCGGATTCACAGATACGCAGTATTTT. Translated: CASSGFTDTQYF.

V usage is TRBV7-9 and J usage is TRBJ2-5, with 8 bases that match TRBD2. V gave up 4 bases and J gave up 6 bases; unmatched junction bases: 16. This CDR3 has 17 amino acids. Germline V lookup: CDR1 SEHNR, CDR2 FQNEAQ (reference sequence). In nucleotides, the CDR3 is TGTGCCAGCAGCTACGTCCCCTCGCGGGAGGATAGCAAGACCCAGTACTTC. Its protein is CASSYVPSREDSKTQYF. The full variable domain, rest sourced from reference TRBV7-9 and TRBJ2-5, is DTGVSQNPRHKITKRGQNVTFRCDPISEHNRLYWYRQTLGQGPEFLTYFQNEAQLEKSRLLSDRFSAERPKGSFSTLEIQRTEQGDSAMYLCASSYVPSREDSKTQYFGPGTRLLVL.

This rearrangement joins TRBV4-3 to TRBJ2-5; 7 positions match TRBD2. The end of the DNA aligns better with TRBJ2-7, so the J call may be wrong. The CDR3 consists of 15 residues. The germline gives CDR1 LGHNA, CDR2 YSLEER. The CDR3 DNA reads as TGCGCCAGCAGCCCCCGGTCTAGCGGCACCTACGAGCAGTACTTC. Translation: CASSPRSSGTYEQYF.

This clonotype was detected only a few times. This chain connects TRBV15 to TRBJ1-5; the match to TRBD1 covers 7 bases. The V gene's germline CDR1 is LNHNV and CDR2 YYDKDF (reference sequence). CDR3 size: 16 residues. J lost 8 bases, V lost 3 bases, and 13 bases had no gene match. CDR3 nucleotide sequence: TGTGCCACCAGCAGGACGGGACAGCTTTTATTGGAGCCCCAGCATTTT. Its protein is CATSRTGQLLLEPQHF. Filled out from reference TRBV15 and TRBJ1-5, the complete variable domain reads DAMVIQNPRYQVTQFGKPVTLSCSQTLNHNVMYWYQQKSSQAPKLLFHYYDKDFNNEADTPDNFQSRRPNTSFCFLDIRSPGLGDTAMYLCATSRTGQLLLEPQHFGDGTRLSIL.